The present entry profiles one T cell receptor (beta chain) with its context. This specimen comes from a study of cytomegalovirus exposure and HLA in healthy donors. PCR primers comprised 60 Vbeta and 13 Jbeta primers. Clones were sequenced by immunoSEQ multiplex PCR, and TCRdb holds only the in-frame ones, with some missing. The sample includes about 180,000 clones, around 80% of them seen just once. Donors were ostensibly healthy at sampling, although undocumented immune exposures were probable. Sequencing used PBMCs. The clonotype originates from a woman aged 40-49 years in good health and CMV-seronegative.

This CDR3 reads CASSLIGQPYGYTF. DNA of the CDR3: TGTGCCAGCAGTTTGATCGGACAGCCCTATGGCTACACCTTC. The chain carries TRBV28 and TRBJ1-2; D is perhaps TRBD1 (6 bases). Germline assignment: CDR1 MDHEN and CDR2 SYDVKM. Between the trimmed V and J ends, which lost 3 bases and 4 bases, there was a span of 12 bases. This CDR3 has 14 amino acids.